This record covers a single T cell receptor (beta chain). This entry comes from a study of beta chain features in type 1 diabetes. Every isolated RNA sample was fully reverse transcribed, so sequencing captured expressed TCRB transcripts. Read counts averaged around 3.5 million for samples of naive, central memory and regulatory T cells. Only in-frame clones appear in the TCRdb table, and some are missing; sequencing was by immunoSEQ multiplex PCR. The data contain around 160,000 clones, around 51% of them singletons. V lost 3 bases and J 7 bases, leaving 16 bases between the germline ends. Germline assignment: CDR1 MDHEN and CDR2 SYDVKM. The CDR3 runs 14 residues.

The specimen was Tregs from blood. The rearrangement uses TRBV28 and TRBJ2-7; a weak D match, TRBD1 (5 bases). This TCR derives from a man aged 18 to 29 in good health. The CDR3 nucleotides read TGTGCCAGCAGTTTCCGGTGGACATCGAGTGAGCAGTACTTC. Encoded protein: CASSFRWTSSEQYF.